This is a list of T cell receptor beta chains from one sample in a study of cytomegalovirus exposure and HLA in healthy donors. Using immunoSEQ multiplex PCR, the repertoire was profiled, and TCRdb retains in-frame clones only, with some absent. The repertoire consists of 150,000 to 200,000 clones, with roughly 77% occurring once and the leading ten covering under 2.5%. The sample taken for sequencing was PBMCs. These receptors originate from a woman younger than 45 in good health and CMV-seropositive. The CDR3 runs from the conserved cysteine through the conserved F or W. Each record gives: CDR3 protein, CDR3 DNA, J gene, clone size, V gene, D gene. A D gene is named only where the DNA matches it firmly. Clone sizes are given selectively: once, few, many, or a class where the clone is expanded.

cdr3_aa: CASSPDRDFQQYF
cdr3_nt: TGTGCCAGCAGCCCTGACCGGGACTTTCAGCAGTACTTC
j_call: TRBJ2-7
clone_size: -
v_call: TRBV7-2
d_call: -

cdr3_aa: CSVVGDSRNTEAFF
cdr3_nt: TGCAGCGTTGTTGGGGACAGCCGGAACACTGAAGCTTTCTTT
j_call: TRBJ1-1
clone_size: few
v_call: TRBV29-1
d_call: TRBD1

cdr3_aa: CASSFTGDGNTIYF
cdr3_nt: TGTGCCAGCAGCTTTACAGGGGACGGAAACACCATATATTTT
j_call: TRBJ1-3
clone_size: once
v_call: TRBV7-2
d_call: TRBD1

cdr3_aa: CASSHGTEANVLTF
cdr3_nt: TGTGCCAGCAGTCACGGGACAGAAGCCAACGTCCTGACTTTC
j_call: TRBJ2-6
clone_size: once
v_call: TRBV11-2
d_call: TRBD1

cdr3_aa: CASSSGQTNQPQHF
cdr3_nt: TGTGCCAGCAGCTCGGGACAGACCAATCAGCCCCAGCATTTT
j_call: TRBJ1-5
clone_size: -
v_call: TRBV5-8
d_call: TRBD1

cdr3_aa: CATVPGQGNYGYTF
cdr3_nt: TGTGCCACCGTGCCGGGACAGGGAAACTATGGCTACACCTTC
j_call: TRBJ1-2
clone_size: -
v_call: TRBV6-1
d_call: TRBD1

cdr3_aa: CASSEVGTGLVSSYNSPLHF
cdr3_nt: TGTGCCAGCAGTGAAGTAGGAACAGGGCTCGTAAGCTCCTATAATTCACCCCTCCACTTT
j_call: TRBJ1-6
clone_size: -
v_call: TRBV6-1
d_call: -

cdr3_aa: CASSPGGVESEKLFF
cdr3_nt: TGTGCCAGCTCACCGGGCGGGGTTGAAAGTGAAAAACTGTTTTTT
j_call: TRBJ1-4
clone_size: -
v_call: TRBV18
d_call: -

cdr3_aa: CASSLAVKPGRAYNEQFF
cdr3_nt: TGTGCCAGCAGCTTAGCGGTCAAGCCCGGCAGGGCGTACAATGAGCAGTTCTTC
j_call: TRBJ2-1
clone_size: -
v_call: TRBV7-8
d_call: -

cdr3_aa: CASSSRGRNQPQHF
cdr3_nt: TGTGCCAGCAGCTCCAGGGGGCGCAATCAGCCCCAGCATTTT
j_call: TRBJ1-5
clone_size: -
v_call: TRBV7-8
d_call: TRBD1

cdr3_aa: CASSRPTSGGPGEQYF
cdr3_nt: TGTGCCAGCTCACGACCGACTAGCGGGGGGCCAGGCGAGCAGTACTTC
j_call: TRBJ2-7
clone_size: -
v_call: TRBV18
d_call: TRBD2

cdr3_aa: CAISLGTGDQPQHF
cdr3_nt: TGTGCCATCAGTCTCGGGACAGGCGATCAGCCCCAGCATTTT
j_call: TRBJ1-5
clone_size: -
v_call: TRBV10-3
d_call: TRBD1

cdr3_aa: CASSTTGNTGNTIYF
cdr3_nt: TGTGCCAGCAGTACGACAGGCAACACTGGAAACACCATATATTTT
j_call: TRBJ1-3
clone_size: -
v_call: TRBV28
d_call: -

cdr3_aa: CASSHSYEQYF
cdr3_nt: TGTGCCAGCAGCCACTCCTACGAGCAGTACTTC
j_call: TRBJ2-7
clone_size: -
v_call: TRBV11-1
d_call: -

cdr3_aa: CASSLGSLARSYEQYF
cdr3_nt: TGTGCCAGCAGCTTAGGGTCGCTAGCCCGGTCCTACGAGCAGTACTTC
j_call: TRBJ2-7
clone_size: -
v_call: TRBV7-2
d_call: -

cdr3_aa: CASSFTRWYEQFF
cdr3_nt: TGTGCCAGCAGCTTTACTAGATGGTATGAGCAGTTCTTC
j_call: TRBJ2-1
clone_size: -
v_call: TRBV7-2
d_call: -

cdr3_aa: CASTPRQGDQPQHF
cdr3_nt: TGTGCCAGCACCCCGCGACAGGGAGATCAGCCCCAGCATTTT
j_call: TRBJ1-5
clone_size: -
v_call: TRBV28
d_call: TRBD1

cdr3_aa: CASSPGAPVGRGELNEQFF
cdr3_nt: TGTGCCAGCAGCCCCGGGGCCCCGGTTGGGCGGGGGGAGCTCAATGAGCAGTTCTTC
j_call: TRBJ2-1
clone_size: -
v_call: TRBV7-9
d_call: TRBD2

cdr3_aa: CASSRTGVAFF
cdr3_nt: TGTGCCAGCAGCCGGACGGGGGTAGCTTTCTTT
j_call: TRBJ1-1
clone_size: -
v_call: TRBV11-3
d_call: -

cdr3_aa: CASGPSGGYPVSFF
cdr3_nt: TGTGCTAGTGGTCCCTCAGGGGGCTACCCTGTGTCTTTCTTT
j_call: TRBJ1-1
clone_size: -
v_call: TRBV12-5
d_call: TRBD1

cdr3_aa: CASSPAGRGETQYF
cdr3_nt: TGTGCCAGCAGCCCCGCTGGACGGGGGGAGACCCAGTACTTC
j_call: TRBJ2-5
clone_size: -
v_call: TRBV11-3
d_call: -

cdr3_aa: CASSLSWGGQPQHF
cdr3_nt: TGTGCCAGCAGCTTGTCGTGGGGCGGTCAGCCCCAGCATTTT
j_call: TRBJ1-5
clone_size: -
v_call: TRBV5-5
d_call: -

cdr3_aa: CASSQGGLRALQPQHF
cdr3_nt: TGCGCCAGCAGCCAAGGGGGCCTCAGGGCTCTTCAGCCCCAGCATTTT
j_call: TRBJ1-5
clone_size: -
v_call: TRBV4-1
d_call: -

cdr3_aa: CASKDYTEAFF
cdr3_nt: TGTGCCAGCAAAGACTACACTGAAGCTTTCTTT
j_call: TRBJ1-1
clone_size: -
v_call: TRBV6-5
d_call: -

cdr3_aa: CASSPRGGRDYGYTF
cdr3_nt: TGTGCCAGCAGCCCCCGGGGGGGCAGGGACTATGGCTACACCTTC
j_call: TRBJ1-2
clone_size: -
v_call: TRBV7-8
d_call: -

cdr3_aa: CASSTGGGETQYF
cdr3_nt: TGCGCCAGCAGTACAGGGGGAGGAGAGACCCAGTACTTC
j_call: TRBJ2-5
clone_size: -
v_call: TRBV5-1
d_call: TRBD1

cdr3_aa: CASATQGGDSYEQYF
cdr3_nt: TGTGCCAGCGCTACCCAGGGGGGAGATTCCTACGAGCAGTACTTC
j_call: TRBJ2-7
clone_size: -
v_call: TRBV5-4
d_call: -

cdr3_aa: CASRTIGQETQYF
cdr3_nt: TGTGCCAGCAGGACGATCGGGCAAGAGACCCAGTACTTC
j_call: TRBJ2-5
clone_size: -
v_call: TRBV6-5
d_call: -

cdr3_aa: CASSVRTGFEKLFF
cdr3_nt: TGTGCCAGCAGCGTACGGACAGGGTTTGAAAAACTGTTTTTT
j_call: TRBJ1-4
clone_size: -
v_call: TRBV9
d_call: TRBD1

cdr3_aa: CAIRLQEKGDGYTF
cdr3_nt: TGTGCCATCAGGTTACAGGAGAAGGGCGATGGCTACACCTTC
j_call: TRBJ1-2
clone_size: few
v_call: TRBV10-3
d_call: -

cdr3_aa: CASSLISGRDRDEKLFF
cdr3_nt: TGTGCCAGCAGCTTAATTAGCGGGCGGGACAGGGATGAAAAACTGTTTTTT
j_call: TRBJ1-4
clone_size: few
v_call: TRBV7-9
d_call: TRBD1

cdr3_aa: CASSLPLGWSPNTEAFF
cdr3_nt: TGTGCCAGCAGTTTACCTCTCGGGTGGAGCCCGAACACTGAAGCTTTCTTT
j_call: TRBJ1-1
clone_size: -
v_call: TRBV28
d_call: -

cdr3_aa: CASSIGEGPYEQYF
cdr3_nt: TGTGCCAGTAGTATAGGGGAGGGCCCCTACGAGCAGTACTTC
j_call: TRBJ2-7
clone_size: once
v_call: TRBV19
d_call: TRBD2

cdr3_aa: CASSFRGSGANVLTF
cdr3_nt: TGTGCCAGCAGCTTCCGGGGTTCAGGGGCCAACGTCCTGACTTTC
j_call: TRBJ2-6
clone_size: once
v_call: TRBV11-3
d_call: -

cdr3_aa: CASSLEWEGVRAEAFF
cdr3_nt: TGTGCCAGCAGCTTAGAATGGGAGGGGGTGAGGGCTGAAGCTTTCTTT
j_call: TRBJ1-1
clone_size: once
v_call: TRBV7-9
d_call: -

cdr3_aa: CASSSPYNEQFF
cdr3_nt: TGTGCCAGCAGCTCCCCTTACAATGAGCAGTTCTTC
j_call: TRBJ2-1
clone_size: -
v_call: TRBV5-4
d_call: -

cdr3_aa: CASRTTLRDRDPKLFF
cdr3_nt: TGTGCCAGCAGAACCACCCTCCGGGACAGGGACCCAAAACTGTTTTTT
j_call: TRBJ1-4
clone_size: -
v_call: TRBV27
d_call: TRBD1